This section outlines one T cell receptor beta chain sequence together with its context. Through a sample-barcoded 5' primer and a J-beta primer mix, a second PCR was run for 7 to 11 cycles. Every cDNA molecule bore a tag from a template-switch adaptor containing 12 random nucleotides. All samples yielded 3 million or more CDR3-containing paired-end reads. A single record per CDR3 protein comes from TCRdb applying MiXCR to the 5' RACE reads. The data contain 650,000 to 950,000 distinct CDR3 sequences, under 45% of them singletons. Germline values: CDR1 SGHNT, CDR2 YENEEA. The CDR3 contains 13 residues. Between the trimmed V and J ends, which lost 6 bases and 1 base, there was a span of 9 bases. The data were taken from a study of blood T cells in healthy people across ages. Background on the study: About one barcoded beta molecule was captured per two T cells (by template switching).

This TCR was recovered from a man in his sixties in good health. V usage is TRBV11-3 and J usage is TRBJ1-1; no reliable D call. What was sequenced was blood. The CDR3 protein is CASSRTSNTEAFF. CDR3 DNA: TGTGCCAGCAGTCGGACCTCGAACACTGAAGCTTTCTTT. The whole variable domain, remainder taken from reference TRBV11-3 and TRBJ1-1, is EAGVVQSPRYKIIEKKQPVAFWCNPISGHNTLYWYLQNLGQGPELLIRYENEEAVDDSQLPKDRFSAERLKGVDSTLKIQPAELGDSAVYLCASSRTSNTEAFFGQGTRLTVV.